The 10 T cell receptor beta chains given below trace back to one sample, sequenced in a study of blood T cell repertoires in COVID-19. Repertoires were generated with immunoSEQ multiplex PCR, while TCRdb's copy carries only in-frame clones and drops some. The table lists about 80,000 clones, approximately 88% of them singletons, with around 7.3% in the top ten. Sequenced: peripheral blood. The receptors were gathered from a woman at least 80 years old with acute or convalescent COVID-19.

Turning to this clone: The same CDR3 can be traced to other DNA sequences in this sample. The chain has TRBV9 and TRBJ2-5; 8 nucleotides align to TRBD1. The V segment lost 0 bases and the J segment 3 bases; nucleotides outside the gene matches: 4. Germline assignment: CDR1 SGDLS and CDR2 YYNGEE. This CDR3 is built from 15 residues. CDR3 sequence: CASSVDQGAKETQYF. DNA for the CDR3: TGTGCCAGCAGCGTAGATCAGGGGGCTAAAGAGACCCAGTACTTC.

The chain uses TRBV29-1 and TRBJ2-7, with D tentatively TRBD2 (7 bases). The CDR3 runs 15 residues. Germline CDR1 and CDR2: SQVTM and ANQGSEA. V lost 7 bases to trimming and J lost 0 bases, with 19 bases between them. The CDR3 DNA reads TGCAGCGGACAAGGGGGGGCAGAGAGCTCCTACGAGCAGTACTTC. This sequence encodes CSGQGGAESSYEQYF.

The chain combines TRBV29-1 with TRBJ1-2; D unclear. CDR3 length: 10 residues. V gave up 8 bases and J gave up 2 bases, with 6 bases separating them. The germline V gene has CDR1 SQVTM and CDR2 ANQGSEA. CDR3 nucleotide sequence: TGCAGCATCTACAACTATGGCTACACCTTC. This codes for CSIYNYGYTF.

The rearrangement uses TRBV7-2 and TRBJ1-5, with D possibly being TRBD1 (5 bases). The V end was cut by 5 bases, the J end by 0 bases, with 14 bases between. CDR3 length: 16 residues. Germline values: CDR1 SGHTA, CDR2 FQGNSA. CDR3 region: CASSPLTGASNQPQHF. DNA of the CDR3: TGTGCCAGCAGCCCCCTAACAGGAGCTAGCAATCAGCCCCAGCATTTT.

J is TRBJ2-3 and V is TRBV10-3; TRBD2 might be the D (6 bases). Germline CDR1 is ENHRY and CDR2 is SYGVKD. The CDR3 covers 14 residues. Trimming stripped 2 bases from V and 1 base from J, with 7 bases between. CDR3 protein: CAISEVAGTDTQYF. The DNA for the CDR3 is TGTGCCATCAGTGAGGTAGCGGGCACAGATACGCAGTATTTT.

The chain joins TRBV11-3 to TRBJ1-1, with D uncertain. The CDR3 spans 14 residues. Between the trimmed V and J ends, which lost 0 bases and 1 base, there was a span of 6 bases. The germline V gene encodes CDR1 SGHNT and CDR2 YENEEA. The CDR3 reads CASSLDRGNTEAFF. DNA of the CDR3: TGTGCCAGCAGCTTAGATCGCGGGAACACTGAAGCTTTCTTT.

The chain employs TRBV7-6 and TRBJ2-2, with TRBD1 matching 9 bases. This CDR3 region has 15 residues. V dropped 3 bases and J dropped 7; count of bases not matched to a gene: 6. Germline CDR1 reads SGHVS; CDR2 reads FNYEAQ. The CDR3 DNA sequence: TGTGCCAGCAGCTTGCAGGGACAGGGTGTCGGGGAGCTGTTTTTT. It codes for CASSLQGQGVGELFF.

This CDR3 is CASSSRDLDMGLTEAFF. The DNA for the CDR3 is TGTGCCAGCAGCTCCCGGGACCTCGACATGGGACTCACTGAAGCTTTCTTT. The chain is built from TRBV9 and TRBJ1-1; D is perhaps TRBD1 (5 bases). Germline CDR1 and CDR2: SGDLS and YYNGEE. The CDR3 is 17 residues long. The V end was cut by 4 bases, the J end by 4 bases, with 23 bases between.

This rearrangement joins TRBV5-1 to TRBJ1-2, with 7 bases lining up with TRBD1. Germline loops: CDR1 SGHRS, CDR2 YFSETQ. Trimming took 1 base from V and 4 from J; bases not matched to a gene: 4. The CDR3 is 14 amino acids. As DNA, the CDR3 is TGCGCCAGCAGCTTGACAGGGGCGACCTATGGCTACACCTTC. It specifies CASSLTGATYGYTF.

The chain has TRBV19 and TRBJ1-2; unclear D gene. Looked up from germline, CDR1 is LNHDA and CDR2 is SQIVND (reference sequence). There are 16 residues in the CDR3. V lost 4 bases to trimming and J lost 7 bases, with 22 bases between them. The CDR3 DNA follows: TGTGCCAGTAGTACCCACAGCCGAGGGCGGGGTAGTGGCTACACCTTC. This sequence encodes CASSTHSRGRGSGYTF.